These 2 T cell receptor beta chains were sequenced from one sample in a study of response to subunit inactivated influenza vaccine. From the RT-PCR reads, TCRdb called clonotypes with MiXCR, one entry per CDR3 protein. This table has roughly 500,000 distinct CDR3 sequences, approximately 15% appearing once. This material consisted of CD4+ T cells sorted from PBMCs, taken roughly 24 months after vaccination. The receptors were sampled from a man between 45 and 75 years old who received an inactivated influenza vaccine.

The rearrangement links TRBV11-2 to TRBJ2-5, with 8 bases aligning to TRBD1. CDR3 size: 15 residues. Losses at the gene ends were 3 bases for V and 5 bases for J; bases not matched to a gene: 8. CDR1 is SGHAT and CDR2 is FQNNGV in the germline V gene. The CDR3 spells CASSFTQGALETQYF. The CDR3 DNA reads as TGTGCCAGCAGCTTCACCCAGGGGGCTTTGGAGACCCAGTACTTC. Full variable domain (rest looked up from reference TRBV11-2 and TRBJ2-5): EAGVAQSPRYKIIEKRQSVAFWCNPISGHATLYWYQQILGQGPKLLIQFQNNGVVDDSQLPKDRFSAERLKGVDSTLKIQPAKLEDSAVYLCASSFTQGALETQYFGPGTRLLVL.

The J gene is TRBJ1-5, the V gene TRBV6-2 or TRBV6-3, with TRBD1 matching over 11 bases. Germline CDR1 is MNHEY and CDR2 is SVGEGT. This CDR3 spans 16 amino acids. V gave up 5 bases and J gave up 6 bases; unmatched junction bases: 9. The CDR3 DNA reads TGTGCCAGCAGTCACTTAGGACAGGGGGCAGGTCAGCCCCAGCATTTT. Translating it yields CASSHLGQGAGQPQHF.